The rows below give T cell receptor beta chains drawn from one sample of a study of OX40 agonist ivuxolimab in advanced cancers. Here immunoSEQ multiplex PCR was the method, and the copy in TCRdb shows in-frame clones only, minus some. The data contain about 120,000 clones, more than 80% of them singletons. The starting material was CD4+ or CD8+ T cells sorted from blood, obtained in a trial of the OX40 agonist ivuxolimab. The receptors were gathered from an adult with an advanced solid tumor such as melanoma, head and neck, liver or kidney cancer. CDR3s leave out the opening cysteine and the closing phenylalanine or tryptophan.

CDR3 length: 13; V gene: TRBV9; J gene: TRBJ1-3; CDR3 protein: ASSVGEGKGNTIY
CDR3 length: 13; V gene: TRBV28; J gene: TRBJ2-5; CDR3 protein: ASSLTSGGEETQY
CDR3 length: 12; V gene: TRBV7-2; J gene: TRBJ1-2; CDR3 protein: ASSASTRQGGYT
CDR3 length: 10; V gene: TRBV19; J gene: TRBJ2-2; CDR3 protein: ASSMVVGELF
CDR3 length: 14; V gene: TRBV5-7; J gene: TRBJ2-4; CDR3 protein: ASSCGTDLAKNIQY
CDR3 length: 11; V gene: TRBV25-1; J gene: TRBJ1-6; CDR3 protein: ASKGQWNSPLH
CDR3 length: 10; V gene: TRBV10-3; J gene: TRBJ2-1; CDR3 protein: AISEYSNEQF
CDR3 length: 13; V gene: TRBV5-1; J gene: TRBJ2-2; CDR3 protein: ASSPGQANTGELF
CDR3 length: 12; V gene: TRBV28; J gene: TRBJ1-3; CDR3 protein: ASSPSGLGNTIY
CDR3 length: 12; V gene: TRBV11-2; J gene: TRBJ2-7; CDR3 protein: ASSLALAGEVQY
CDR3 length: 13; V gene: TRBV5-1; J gene: TRBJ1-5; CDR3 protein: ASSPGGTDYQPQH
CDR3 length: 13; V gene: TRBV18; J gene: TRBJ2-1; CDR3 protein: ASSPPERGAPKQF
CDR3 length: 13; V gene: TRBV11-2; J gene: TRBJ1-2; CDR3 protein: ASSRGRGSNYGYT
CDR3 length: 11; V gene: TRBV30; J gene: TRBJ2-5; CDR3 protein: AWSGTGAETQY
CDR3 length: 15; V gene: TRBV4-3; J gene: TRBJ1-2; CDR3 protein: ASSQDVNFLGLRGYT
CDR3 length: 13; V gene: TRBV7-2; J gene: TRBJ2-5; CDR3 protein: ASSLGRGASETQY
CDR3 length: 11; V gene: TRBV7-3; J gene: TRBJ1-1; CDR3 protein: ASSYTANTEAF
CDR3 length: 12; V gene: TRBV7-9; J gene: TRBJ2-7; CDR3 protein: ASSVSGRTYEQY
CDR3 length: 13; V gene: TRBV6-5; J gene: TRBJ1-5; CDR3 protein: ASSYSGTSNQPQH
CDR3 length: 13; V gene: TRBV4-2; J gene: TRBJ2-1; CDR3 protein: ASSQEAQTNNEQF
CDR3 length: 13; V gene: TRBV18; J gene: TRBJ2-1; CDR3 protein: ASSPQGAGYNEQF
CDR3 length: 11; V gene: TRBV9; J gene: TRBJ1-4; CDR3 protein: ASSALDGEKLF
CDR3 length: 13; V gene: TRBV28; J gene: TRBJ2-2; CDR3 protein: ASSLGGLNTGELF
CDR3 length: 12; V gene: TRBV30; J gene: TRBJ2-5; CDR3 protein: AWTVGTAQETQY
CDR3 length: 14; V gene: TRBV19; J gene: TRBJ1-2; CDR3 protein: ASSIGPDSDRYGYT
CDR3 length: 14; V gene: TRBV7-8; J gene: TRBJ1-2; CDR3 protein: ASSLVRGGQGHGYT
CDR3 length: 14; V gene: TRBV18; J gene: TRBJ2-3; CDR3 protein: ASSPRQARGTDTQY
CDR3 length: 10; V gene: TRBV5-6; J gene: TRBJ1-4; CDR3 protein: ASSLSAGQLF
CDR3 length: 13; V gene: TRBV7-2; J gene: TRBJ1-2; CDR3 protein: ASSTQQGANYGYT
CDR3 length: 10; V gene: TRBV28; J gene: TRBJ2-7; CDR3 protein: ASSLPPYEQY
CDR3 length: 13; V gene: TRBV6-5; J gene: TRBJ2-7; CDR3 protein: ASRKDRDGSYEQY
CDR3 length: 9; V gene: TRBV6-6; J gene: TRBJ2-7; CDR3 protein: ASSYMGEQY
CDR3 length: 12; V gene: TRBV7-2; J gene: TRBJ2-2; CDR3 protein: ASSPNRDTGELF
CDR3 length: 11; V gene: TRBV5-1; J gene: TRBJ1-5; CDR3 protein: ASSFNGDQPQH
CDR3 length: 13; V gene: TRBV7-9; J gene: TRBJ2-7; CDR3 protein: ASSLGGTGFHEQY